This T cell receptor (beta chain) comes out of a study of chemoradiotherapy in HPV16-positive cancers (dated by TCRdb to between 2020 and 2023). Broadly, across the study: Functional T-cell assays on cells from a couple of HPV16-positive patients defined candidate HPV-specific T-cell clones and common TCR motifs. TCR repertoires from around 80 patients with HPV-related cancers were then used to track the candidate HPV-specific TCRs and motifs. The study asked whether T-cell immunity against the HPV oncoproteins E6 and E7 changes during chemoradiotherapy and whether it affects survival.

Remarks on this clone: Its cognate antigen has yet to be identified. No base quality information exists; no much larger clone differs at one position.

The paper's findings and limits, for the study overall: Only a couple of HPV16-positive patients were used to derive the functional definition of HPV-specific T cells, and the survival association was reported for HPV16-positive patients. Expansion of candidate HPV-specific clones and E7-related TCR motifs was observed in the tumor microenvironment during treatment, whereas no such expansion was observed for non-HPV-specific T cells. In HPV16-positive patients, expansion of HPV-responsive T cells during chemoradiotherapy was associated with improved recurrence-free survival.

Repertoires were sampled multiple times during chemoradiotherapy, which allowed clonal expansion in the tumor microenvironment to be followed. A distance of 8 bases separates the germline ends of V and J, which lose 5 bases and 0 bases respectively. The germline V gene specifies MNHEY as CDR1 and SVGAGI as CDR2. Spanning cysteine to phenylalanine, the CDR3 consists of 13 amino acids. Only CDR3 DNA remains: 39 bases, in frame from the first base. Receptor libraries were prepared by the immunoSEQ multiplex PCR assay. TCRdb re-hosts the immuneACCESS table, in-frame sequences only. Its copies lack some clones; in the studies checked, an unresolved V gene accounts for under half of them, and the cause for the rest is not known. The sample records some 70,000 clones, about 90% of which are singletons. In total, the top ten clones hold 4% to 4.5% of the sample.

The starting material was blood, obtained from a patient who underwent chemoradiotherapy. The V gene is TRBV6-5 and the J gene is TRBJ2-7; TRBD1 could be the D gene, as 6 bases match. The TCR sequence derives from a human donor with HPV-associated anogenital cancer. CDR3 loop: CASSRDISYEQYF. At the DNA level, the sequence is TGTGCCAGCAGTAGGGACATCTCCTACGAGCAGTACTTC.